The rows below give T cell receptor beta chains drawn from one sample of a study of cytomegalovirus exposure and HLA in healthy donors. The method was immunoSEQ multiplex PCR; TCRdb's version includes in-frame clones alone and lacks a portion of them. This table holds 180,000 or so clones, 80% to 85% found once. Sequencing input: PBMCs. All receptors derive from a woman between 45 and 65 years old in good health and CMV-seropositive. Both conserved end residues are part of each CDR3. Each record gives: J gene, D gene, V gene, clone size, CDR3 protein, CDR3 DNA. The D gene is left open where the match is weak. For some rows the clone size is stated as once, few or many, or as a class when expanded; others skip it.

TRBJ2-7	TRBD2	TRBV15	NA	CATSRGGTSGSYEQYF	TGTGCCACCAGCAGAGGGGGGACTAGCGGGTCCTACGAGCAGTACTTC
TRBJ2-5	NA	TRBV28	NA	CASTPRALETQYF	TGTGCCAGCACCCCGAGGGCCTTAGAGACCCAGTACTTC
TRBJ1-3	NA	TRBV5-1	NA	CASSLDVAKDTIYF	TGCGCCAGCAGCTTGGATGTAGCAAAGGACACCATATATTTT
TRBJ2-5	NA	TRBV5-6	once	CASSLVWGETQYF	TGTGCCAGCAGCTTGGTGTGGGGCGAGACCCAGTACTTC
TRBJ2-2	NA	TRBV6-1	few	CASSGSRVTGELFF	TGTGCCAGCAGTGGAAGCAGGGTGACGGGGGAGCTGTTTTTT
TRBJ2-3	TRBD2	TRBV5-1	NA	CASSWGLAGRADTQYF	TGCGCCAGCAGCTGGGGACTAGCGGGGAGGGCAGATACGCAGTATTTT
TRBJ1-5	TRBD1	TRBV13	NA	CASSLNRGFGNQPQHF	TGTGCCAGCAGCTTAAACAGGGGGTTTGGCAATCAGCCCCAGCATTTT
TRBJ1-2	TRBD1	TRBV15	few	CATSSPGQMFEGYTF	TGTGCCACCAGCAGTCCGGGACAGATGTTCGAAGGCTACACCTTC
TRBJ2-3	TRBD2	TRBV11-2	few	CASSLGLAGADTQYF	TGTGCCAGCAGCTTAGGGCTAGCGGGAGCAGATACGCAGTATTTT
TRBJ1-1	NA	TRBV10-3	NA	CAIRNTNTEAFF	TGTGCCATCAGAAACACGAACACTGAAGCTTTCTTT
TRBJ2-7	NA	TRBV19	NA	CASSLDSYEQYF	TGTGCCAGTAGCCTTGACAGTTACGAGCAGTACTTC
TRBJ2-7	TRBD2	TRBV6-1	NA	CASSEGRTSGTIYEQYF	TGTGCCAGCAGTGAAGGAAGGACTAGCGGGACCATCTACGAGCAGTACTTC
TRBJ2-1	NA	TRBV7-6	NA	CASSPDSPRQFF	TGTGCCAGCAGCCCCGACTCCCCCCGGCAGTTCTTC
TRBJ2-7	TRBD2	TRBV5-4	once	CASSPQAGVHEQYF	TGTGCCAGCAGCCCCCAAGCGGGAGTCCACGAGCAGTACTTC
TRBJ2-3	TRBD2	TRBV28	NA	CASRQGTSGGWDTQYF	TGTGCCAGCAGGCAGGGGACTAGCGGGGGTTGGGATACGCAGTATTTT
TRBJ2-1	TRBD2	TRBV29-1	NA	CSVEWGGGERFF	TGCAGCGTTGAGTGGGGGGGAGGAGAAAGGTTCTTC
TRBJ1-1	TRBD1	TRBV5-1	NA	CASSVTGGELNTEAFF	TGCGCCAGCAGCGTAACAGGGGGGGAGCTGAACACTGAAGCTTTCTTT
TRBJ1-6	NA	TRBV13	NA	CASSLLATPGTRRSPLHF	TGTGCCAGCAGCTTACTAGCTACCCCCGGGACTCGGCGTTCACCCCTCCACTTT
TRBJ2-7	NA	TRBV10-2	NA	CASSVSGGGPYEQYF	TGCGCCAGCAGTGTTAGCGGCGGGGGCCCCTACGAGCAGTACTTC
TRBJ2-7	TRBD1	TRBV7-2	NA	CASSLGGGTGVYEQYF	TGTGCCAGCAGCTTAGGAGGGGGGACAGGGGTTTACGAGCAGTACTTC
TRBJ2-6	NA	TRBV7-3	NA	CASSPAGRSGANVLTF	TGTGCCAGCAGCCCTGCGGGGCGCTCTGGGGCCAACGTCCTGACTTTC
TRBJ2-3	TRBD2	TRBV6-6	once	CASSGTSGGPDTQYF	TGTGCCAGCAGTGGGACTAGCGGGGGTCCAGATACGCAGTATTTT
TRBJ1-1	NA	TRBV4-3	NA	CASSQEWRGNTEAFF	TGCGCCAGCAGCCAAGAATGGCGGGGGAACACTGAAGCTTTCTTT
TRBJ2-7	NA	TRBV28	NA	CASRPPMDRLSPYEQYF	TGTGCCAGCAGGCCGCCGATGGACAGACTGTCCCCCTACGAGCAGTACTTC
TRBJ1-2	NA	TRBV9	NA	CASSAGDNHGYTF	TGTGCCAGCAGCGCAGGGGACAACCATGGCTACACCTTC
TRBJ2-1	NA	TRBV5-1	few	CASRLDRSTPHNEQFF	TGCGCCAGCAGATTAGACAGGTCCACGCCACACAATGAGCAGTTCTTC
TRBJ1-4	NA	TRBV7-9	once	CASSPSQGSNEKLFF	TGTGCCAGCAGCCCCTCGCAGGGGAGTAATGAAAAACTGTTTTTT
TRBJ2-1	NA	TRBV5-4	NA	CASTFQNEQFF	TGTGCCAGCACCTTCCAAAATGAGCAGTTCTTC
TRBJ2-7	TRBD2	TRBV10-2	NA	CASTGLAGYEQYF	TGCGCCAGCACGGGACTAGCGGGCTACGAGCAGTACTTC
TRBJ2-7	TRBD1	TRBV28	NA	CASSFPGQVNYEQYF	TGTGCCAGCAGTTTCCCGGGACAGGTGAATTACGAGCAGTACTTC
TRBJ2-7	TRBD1	TRBV19	once	CASSQGQGAGEQYF	TGTGCCAGTAGCCAGGGACAGGGGGCCGGCGAGCAGTACTTC
TRBJ1-4	NA	TRBV19	NA	CASSQLNEKLFF	TGTGCCAGCTCACAGCTTAATGAAAAACTGTTTTTT
TRBJ1-2	NA	TRBV18	NA	CASSPDEGYGYTF	TGTGCCAGCTCACCCGACGAGGGATATGGCTACACCTTC
TRBJ2-7	NA	TRBV13	NA	CASSLGTATSYEQYF	TGTGCCAGCAGCTTAGGGACAGCCACCTCCTACGAGCAGTACTTC
TRBJ2-6	NA	TRBV5-4	NA	CASSSVGSGANGLTF	TGTGCCAGCAGCTCCGTTGGCTCTGGGGCCAACGGCCTGACTTTC
TRBJ1-3	NA	TRBV28	NA	CASSLRGGGGSGNTIYF	TGTGCCAGCAGTTTACGCGGGGGTGGGGGTTCTGGAAACACCATATATTTT
TRBJ1-3	NA	TRBV19	NA	CASSTSSAGNTIYF	TGTGCCAGTAGTACCTCAAGCGCCGGAAACACCATATATTTT
TRBJ2-3	TRBD1	TRBV10-3	NA	CAISLGGSGTDTQYF	TGTGCCATCAGCCTAGGGGGCAGTGGCACAGATACGCAGTATTTT
TRBJ2-1	NA	TRBV4-3	few	CASSPGGYNEQFF	TGCGCCAGCAGCCCCGGGGGCTACAATGAGCAGTTCTTC
TRBJ2-7	NA	TRBV18	NA	CASSPNENEQYF	TGTGCCAGCTCACCAAACGAGAACGAGCAGTACTTC
TRBJ1-1	TRBD1	TRBV5-4	NA	CASSLWGQGREAFF	TGTGCCAGCAGCTTGTGGGGACAGGGTCGAGAAGCTTTCTTT
TRBJ1-4	TRBD1	TRBV2	NA	CASTRGGQGGEKLFF	TGTGCCAGCACTCGAGGAGGACAGGGAGGGGAAAAACTGTTTTTT
TRBJ2-3	TRBD2	TRBV7-3	NA	CASSLTSGSGSTDTQYF	TGTGCCAGCAGCCTGACTAGCGGGAGTGGGAGCACAGATACGCAGTATTTT
TRBJ2-7	TRBD2	TRBV18	NA	CASSPRTSGKGFSEQYF	TGTGCCAGCTCACCACGGACTAGCGGGAAAGGGTTTAGCGAGCAGTACTTC
TRBJ1-3	NA	TRBV5-4	NA	CASSSGIGNTIYF	TGTGCCAGCAGCTCGGGGATCGGGAACACCATATATTTT
TRBJ2-7	NA	TRBV7-2	NA	CASSPSGERRSSYEQYF	TGTGCCAGCAGCCCCAGCGGCGAGCGGCGCAGCTCCTACGAGCAGTACTTC
TRBJ2-4	NA	TRBV7-8	NA	CASSRDSRAKNIQYF	TGTGCCAGCAGCCGGGACTCCAGAGCCAAAAACATTCAGTACTTC
TRBJ1-2	NA	TRBV7-9	once	CASSRWGDDIGYTF	TGTGCCAGCAGCCGCTGGGGGGACGATATTGGCTACACCTTC
TRBJ1-1	TRBD1	TRBV28	NA	CASSHDRGEAFF	TGTGCCAGCAGTCACGACAGGGGCGAAGCTTTCTTT
TRBJ2-7	TRBD2	TRBV11-2	few	CASSLGLAATYEQYF	TGTGCCAGCAGCCTGGGACTAGCGGCAACCTACGAGCAGTACTTC
TRBJ2-4	TRBD1	TRBV10-1	NA	CASSGTGSNSQYF	TGCGCCAGCAGTGGGACAGGGTCAAACAGTCAGTACTTC
TRBJ1-6	TRBD1	TRBV9	once	CASSDGTGGRLGSPLHF	TGTGCCAGCAGCGATGGGACAGGGGGTAGGCTGGGGTCACCCCTCCACTTT
TRBJ1-2	NA	TRBV4-2	NA	CASSQEGQYYGYTF	TGTGCCAGCAGCCAAGAGGGGCAGTACTATGGCTACACCTTC
TRBJ2-5	NA	TRBV7-9	NA	CASSPTMETQYF	TGTGCCAGCAGCCCTACTATGGAGACCCAGTACTTC
TRBJ1-2	TRBD1	TRBV7-9	NA	CSSSPHPGGVDYGYTF	TGTTCCAGCAGCCCTCATCCAGGGGGCGTAGACTATGGCTACACCTTC
TRBJ1-5	NA	TRBV19	NA	CASSPDNRPYNQPQHF	TGTGCCAGTAGTCCAGACAACAGACCCTACAATCAGCCCCAGCATTTT
TRBJ2-7	NA	TRBV4-2	few	CASRDSYYEQYF	TGTGCCAGCAGGGACAGCTACTACGAGCAGTACTTC
TRBJ2-3	NA	TRBV20-1	NA	CSARRGNTQYF	TGCAGTGCTAGAAGGGGAAATACGCAGTATTTT
TRBJ2-5	TRBD1	TRBV6-5	NA	CASRTPGGAETQYF	TGTGCCAGCAGGACTCCAGGGGGCGCGGAGACCCAGTACTTC
TRBJ2-3	NA	TRBV2	NA	CASRVLGGSTDTQYF	TGTGCCAGCAGAGTGCTGGGGGGAAGCACAGATACGCAGTATTTT